The sequence of this TCR beta chain was determined in a study of OX40 agonist ivuxolimab in advanced cancers. Overall study: The dose-escalation cohort was around 83% male, with a mean age of approximately 62 years, ranging roughly 20 to 80.

General study findings and limits: Antigens targeted by the expanded peripheral T cells were not determined. Among the lowest peripheral clonal expansion occurred in 0.1-3.0 mg/kg partial responders.

The germline CDR1 and CDR2 sequences are MGHDK and SYGVNS. The CDR3 runs 15 residues. Unmatched junction bases numbered 8, after V lost 4 bases and J lost 2 bases. To note about this clone: Its target is not known.

Profiling relied on immunoSEQ multiplex PCR, and the TCRdb table lists in-frame clones only, not all of them. There are some 64,000 clones in the sample; approximately 93% occur only once, and approximately 18% lies in the top ten. Material: CD4+ or CD8+ T cells sorted from blood, obtained in a trial of the OX40 agonist ivuxolimab. The rearrangement joins TRBV25-1 to TRBJ2-7; 7 positions agree with TRBD1. The sequence was collected from an adult with an advanced solid tumor such as melanoma, head and neck, liver or kidney cancer. In nucleotides, the CDR3 is TGTGCCAGCAGTGCTACGACAGGGTCACCCTACGAGCAGTACTTC. Encoded protein: CASSATTGSPYEQYF.